This is a list of T cell receptor beta chains from one sample in a study of blood T cell repertoires in COVID-19. Sequencing used immunoSEQ multiplex PCR; TCRdb keeps in-frame clones, though not all of them. Of 200,000 to 300,000 clones in the sample, approximately 86% were seen once. Sequences were obtained from peripheral blood. Receptor source: a man in his forties who had recovered from COVID-19. Both conserved end residues are part of each CDR3. A D gene is named only where the DNA matches it firmly. A row's size may be missing; if present it is once, few, many or a size class.

j_gene | abundance | d_gene | v_gene | CDR3aa | CDR3nt
TRBJ2-7 | NA | TRBD1 | TRBV4-2 | CASSQGQGAREQYF | TGTGCCAGCAGCCAAGGGCAGGGGGCGAGGGAGCAGTACTTC
TRBJ2-2 | few | NA | TRBV7-8 | CASSLDWATGELFF | TGTGCCAGCAGCTTAGATTGGGCTACCGGGGAGCTGTTTTTT
TRBJ1-1 | NA | TRBD1 | TRBV6-5 | CASSSTGGVNTEAFF | TGTGCCAGCAGTTCTACAGGGGGGGTGAACACTGAAGCTTTCTTT
TRBJ2-7 | few | NA | TRBV21-1 | CASSPGTSGKRGGYEQYF | TGTGCCAGCTCCCCCGGGACTAGCGGAAAAAGAGGCGGCTACGAGCAGTACTTC
TRBJ2-3 | once | TRBD2 | TRBV9 | CASSGTSGGITDTQYF | TGTGCCAGCAGCGGGACTAGCGGGGGCATCACAGATACGCAGTATTTT
TRBJ2-2 | NA | TRBD2 | TRBV27 | CASSFRGTSGRAGATGELFF | TGTGCCAGCAGTTTTCGGGGGACTAGCGGGAGGGCCGGGGCTACCGGGGAGCTGTTTTTT
TRBJ2-7 | NA | NA | TRBV7-9 | CASSLDLGGSYEQYF | TGTGCCAGCAGCTTAGATCTGGGGGGATCTTACGAGCAGTACTTC
TRBJ1-1 | NA | NA | TRBV11-2 | CASSLEARMNTEAFF | TGTGCCAGCAGCTTAGAGGCCAGGATGAACACTGAAGCTTTCTTT
TRBJ2-3 | NA | TRBD2 | TRBV28 | CASSFRWRGGTDTQYF | TGTGCCAGCAGTTTTAGGTGGCGGGGGGGTACAGATACGCAGTATTTT
TRBJ2-7 | NA | NA | TRBV5-6 | CASSLVGVYEQYF | TGTGCCAGCAGCTTGGTAGGAGTCTACGAGCAGTACTTC
TRBJ1-5 | NA | TRBD1 | TRBV2 | CASRRGQGNNQPQHF | TGTGCCAGCAGGAGGGGACAGGGGAACAATCAGCCCCAGCATTTT
TRBJ2-7 | NA | TRBD2 | TRBV5-1 | CASSPTSGRSHEQYF | TGCGCCAGCAGCCCGACTAGCGGGAGATCCCACGAGCAGTACTTC
TRBJ1-2 | NA | TRBD1 | TRBV6-2/TRBV6-3 | CASSQGQGTYGYTF | TGTGCCAGCAGTCAAGGACAGGGGACATATGGCTACACCTTC
TRBJ1-2 | NA | TRBD1 | TRBV6-2/TRBV6-3 | CASSYGQGGGYTF | TGTGCCAGCAGTTACGGACAGGGTGGTGGCTACACCTTC
TRBJ2-2 | NA | NA | TRBV11-2 | CASSLGVGGTGELFF | TGTGCCAGCAGCTTAGGGGTAGGAGGGACCGGGGAGCTGTTTTTT
TRBJ1-2 | NA | TRBD1 | TRBV9 | CASSVAGGQGAYGYTF | TGTGCCAGCAGCGTAGCGGGAGGACAGGGGGCGTATGGCTACACCTTC
TRBJ2-7 | NA | NA | TRBV11-2 | CASSLAYHEQYF | TGTGCCAGCAGCTTAGCCTACCACGAGCAGTACTTC
TRBJ1-4 | NA | NA | TRBV7-2 | CASSPAGSEKLFF | TGTGCCAGCAGCCCGGCGGGTAGTGAAAAACTGTTTTTT
TRBJ2-7 | NA | NA | TRBV12-3/TRBV12-4 | CASSLSGQYEQYF | TGTGCCAGCAGTCTGAGTGGGCAGTACGAGCAGTACTTC
TRBJ2-4 | once | TRBD1 | TRBV2 | CALQGDRGRNIQYF | TGTGCCCTACAAGGGGACAGGGGGAGGAACATTCAGTACTTC
TRBJ2-3 | many | TRBD2 | TRBV7-3 | CASSLTSGSTDTQYF | TGTGCCAGCAGCTTGACTAGCGGTAGCACAGATACGCAGTATTTT
TRBJ1-2 | NA | NA | TRBV4-3 | CASSQSEGEFGEDGYTF | TGCGCCAGCAGCCAATCCGAGGGCGAGTTTGGTGAAGATGGCTACACCTTC
TRBJ1-2 | NA | NA | TRBV5-6 | CASSLFSEFDGYTF | TGTGCCAGCAGCTTGTTTTCAGAATTTGATGGCTACACCTTC
TRBJ2-3 | NA | TRBD2 | TRBV5-8 | CASSLWTSGTDTQYF | TGTGCCAGCAGCTTGTGGACTAGCGGCACAGATACGCAGTATTTT
TRBJ1-1 | NA | NA | TRBV19 | CASSALLLNTEAFF | TGTGCCAGTAGTGCCTTACTCCTGAACACTGAAGCTTTCTTT
TRBJ1-1 | NA | NA | TRBV3-1/TRBV3-2 | CASSLIGPQGNNTEAFF | TGTGCCAGCAGCCTCATCGGGCCACAGGGAAATAACACTGAAGCTTTCTTT
TRBJ2-7 | NA | TRBD1 | TRBV7-2 | CASSFDRAEQYF | TGTGCCAGCAGTTTTGACAGGGCGGAGCAGTACTTC
TRBJ2-5 | few | TRBD2 | TRBV10-2 | CASTAGGTTKETQYF | TGCGCCAGCACCGCGGGGGGTACCACGAAAGAGACCCAGTACTTC
TRBJ2-2 | NA | TRBD1 | TRBV13 | CASSHGTGGVTGELFF | TGTGCCAGCAGCCACGGGACAGGGGGCGTCACCGGGGAGCTGTTTTTT
TRBJ1-5 | few | NA | TRBV18 | CASSPLFRGPQHF | TGTGCCAGCTCACCACTGTTTAGGGGGCCCCAGCATTTT
TRBJ1-6 | NA | TRBD1 | TRBV6-1 | CASSEAGQNSPLHF | TGTGCCAGCAGTGAAGCGGGACAGAATTCACCCCTCCACTTT
TRBJ2-7 | few | NA | TRBV20-1 | CSAPQGPQQYF | TGCAGTGCTCCCCAGGGTCCCCAGCAGTACTTC
TRBJ2-3 | few | TRBD2 | TRBV5-1 | CASSLGLAGTDTQYF | TGCGCCAGCAGCTTGGGACTAGCGGGCACAGATACGCAGTATTTT
TRBJ2-3 | NA | TRBD1 | TRBV6-5 | CASSPRDSRTDTQYF | TGTGCCAGCAGTCCACGGGACAGCCGCACAGATACGCAGTATTTT
TRBJ1-1 | NA | NA | TRBV25-1 | CASSVQGFTEAFF | TGTGCCAGCAGTGTTCAGGGGTTTACTGAAGCTTTCTTT
TRBJ2-3 | NA | TRBD2 | TRBV18 | CASSPMQGLRGPDTQYF | TGTGCCAGCTCACCAATGCAGGGACTAAGGGGTCCAGATACGCAGTATTTT
TRBJ2-7 | NA | TRBD1 | TRBV12-3/TRBV12-4 | CASGNRGSYEQYF | TGTGCCAGCGGAAACAGGGGCTCCTACGAGCAGTACTTC
TRBJ1-2 | NA | TRBD1 | TRBV5-6 | CASSVPGQGSYGYTF | TGTGCCAGCAGCGTACCGGGACAGGGGAGCTATGGCTACACCTTC
TRBJ2-1 | NA | TRBD2 | TRBV7-7 | CASSPTSGGYNEQFF | TGTGCCAGCAGCCCGACTAGCGGGGGGTACAATGAGCAGTTCTTC
TRBJ2-1 | NA | NA | TRBV5-1 | CASSYPGVSYNEQFF | TGCGCCAGCAGCTATCCGGGGGTCTCCTACAATGAGCAGTTCTTC
TRBJ2-1 | once | NA | TRBV14 | CASSQTQGRSEQFF | TGTGCCAGCAGCCAAACACAGGGCAGGAGTGAGCAGTTCTTC
TRBJ1-2 | NA | NA | TRBV7-3 | CASSQAAGGLSNYGYTF | TGTGCCAGCAGTCAAGCCGCCGGGGGGCTAAGCAACTATGGCTACACCTTC
TRBJ2-7 | NA | NA | TRBV2 | CASSVYEQYF | TGTGCCAGCAGCGTTTACGAGCAGTACTTC
TRBJ2-7 | NA | NA | TRBV11-2 | CASSLERRAKNEQYF | TGTGCCAGCAGCTTAGAGCGGCGAGCCAAAAACGAGCAGTACTTC
TRBJ1-1 | few | TRBD1 | TRBV6-6 | CASRLYRGLGTEAFF | TGTGCCAGCAGATTGTACAGGGGGCTTGGCACTGAAGCTTTCTTT
TRBJ2-7 | NA | NA | TRBV11-2 | CASSSPRGNYEQYF | TGTGCCAGCAGCTCCCCCCGCGGCAACTACGAGCAGTACTTC
TRBJ2-2 | NA | NA | TRBV27 | CASSPPGERGELFF | TGTGCCAGCAGTCCCCCGGGCGAGCGGGGGGAGCTGTTTTTT
TRBJ2-7 | NA | TRBD2 | TRBV19 | CASSRPGLAFVEQYF | TGTGCCAGTAGTAGGCCGGGACTAGCTTTTGTCGAGCAGTACTTC
TRBJ1-6 | NA | NA | TRBV5-1 | CASSLQGSSYNSPLHF | TGCGCCAGCAGCTTGCAGGGGAGCTCCTATAATTCACCCCTCCACTTT
TRBJ2-7 | NA | NA | TRBV2 | CAISRGTYEQYF | TGTGCTATCTCTAGGGGAACCTACGAGCAGTACTTC